The 2 T cell receptor beta chains presented below share a single source sample, sequenced in a study of T cells in Graves' hyperthyroidism and ophthalmopathy. Using RNA transcripts as the source, TCR beta CDR3 regions were amplified. In the first-round RT-PCR of the TCR CDR3, the HTBI primer set was used. TCRdb processed the multiplex PCR reads anew with MiXCR; each CDR3 protein has one entry. The table has 300,000 to 350,000 distinct CDR3 sequences, over 15% seen once. Source material: blood. The receptors here all came from a woman aged 40 to 49 with Graves' ophthalmopathy.

The sample holds many counts of this clonotype. CDR3 sequence: CASSLSGARNQPQHF. DNA for the CDR3: TGTGCCAGCAGTTTGTCGGGGGCTCGCAATCAGCCCCAGCATTTT. The rearrangement links TRBV12-3 or TRBV12-4 to TRBJ1-5; maybe TRBD1 (6 bases). The CDR3 is made up of 15 amino acids. The V and J ends lost 3 bases and 2 bases respectively, with 11 bases between them.

There are many counts of this clonotype. CDR3 DNA: TGTGCCAGCAGCCATGGCTTTGAGCAGTACTTC. This translates into CASSHGFEQYF. The V call is TRBV27, the J call TRBJ2-7; the D is unclear. The CDR3 sequence is 11 residues long. Trimming removed 6 bases at V and 7 bases at J, with 10 bases between. The V gene's germline CDR1 is MNHEY and CDR2 SMNVEV (reference sequence).